This TCR beta chain is drawn from a study of blood T cell repertoires in COVID-19. Study summary: Both acute and convalescent COVID-19 samples were obtained from the United States, Italy and Spain. PBMCs, B-cell-depleted T cells, or T cells were the source of the cDNA or gDNA that made up the material.

The germline gives CDR1 MRHNA, CDR2 SNTAGT. Trimming took 6 bases from V and 4 from J; bases not matched to a gene: 8. The CDR3 contains 16 residues. The authors' processing: Scientists estimated how many nucleated cells there were by amplifying reference gene primers. Sequenced by immunoSEQ multiplex PCR; TCRdb stores in-frame clones only, minus some. V, J and clone size are those of that table, while D and trimming were read from the DNA. Here the sample spans 130,000 or so clones, roughly 80% being singletons. The chain carries TRBV6-4 and TRBJ2-1, with 11 bases lining up with TRBD1. Sequences were obtained from peripheral blood. This receptor was obtained from a man in his fifties or sixties with acute or convalescent COVID-19. In DNA, the CDR3 is TGTGCCAGCAGCCCCATGGGACAGGGGGGGTACAATGAGCAGTTCTTC. This translates into CASSPMGQGGYNEQFF.